The 3 T cell receptor beta chains below were found in one sample sequenced in a study of CD8+ T cells in alopecia areata (dated by TCRdb to the late 2010s). To prepare the library, the immunoSEQ multiplex PCR assay was applied. For TCR sequencing, RNA was extracted from every sample and reverse transcribed into cDNA to serve as template. TCRdb took over this immuneACCESS table, retaining in-frame rearrangements with V and J assigned. Such tables are incomplete; in checked studies, under half of the missing clones stem from an unresolved V gene, and the remainder is unexplained. The data for this sample show about 300,000 clones, each detected more than once. More than 0.95% of the sample comes from the top ten. Cells from mouse cutaneous lymph nodes were pooled, stained for CD4, CD8alpha, NKG2D, NKG2ACE and other markers, and then sorted on a BD Influx. The specimen sequenced was CD4+ T cells sorted from a lymph node. The receptors shown here come from a C3H/HeJ mouse with alopecia areata. This strain of mice has MHC haplotype H2-k.

This clone has more than one count but fewer than ten. The genes are named according to mouse. The CDR3 end lies 4 residues beyond the end of the read and is filled in from the germline J gene. The same CDR3 is also encoded by other DNA sequences in this sample. The chain carries TRBV5 and TRBJ2-2; D may be TRBD1 (7 bases). This CDR3 is 14 amino acids long. In germline, CDR1 is LGHNA, CDR2 YNLKQL (reference sequence). V was clipped by 3 bases and J by 5 bases, with 10 bases between them. CDR3: CASSQAGGTGQLYF. The sequenced part of the CDR3 DNA is TGTGCCAGCAGCCAGGCAGGGGGGACCGGG.

This clone has more than one count but fewer than ten. Genes and germline come from the mouse. The observed sequence ends 4 residues before the CDR3 terminus, with the missing tail filled in from the germline J gene. The V gene is TRBV13-2, the J gene TRBJ2-3; 9 positions match TRBD1. CDR3 size: 13 residues. Germline values: CDR1 NNHNN, CDR2 SYGAGS (reference sequence). The CDR3 loop is CASGNRGRETLYF. CDR3 DNA, as far as it was read: TGTGCCAGCGGCAACAGGGGGCGAGAA.

This clone occurred a few times. Gene labels here are mouse ones. Coverage ceases 4 residues before the CDR3 finishes, and the germline J gene fills in the end. The same CDR3 also results from other DNA sequences found in this sample. The V gene is TRBV5, the J gene TRBJ1-1, with a weak D call TRBD1 (6 bases). V was shortened by 0 bases and J by 0 bases, with 8 bases between the two germline ends. The CDR3 contains 15 residues. CDR1 is LGHNA and CDR2 is YNLKQL in the germline V gene (reference sequence). The CDR3 sequence is CASSQDRGANTEVFF. CDR3 DNA (partial): TGTGCCAGCAGCCAAGACAGGGGTGCAAACACA.